Listed here is a single TCR beta chain. Assay used: immunoSEQ multiplex PCR; TCRdb lists only in-frame clones, some missing. This sample carries about 49,000 clones, 86% of them seen once, and the ten largest clones take 2.8%. Germline CDR1 reads KGHSH; CDR2 reads LQKENI. This CDR3 region has 15 residues. V lost 3 bases, J lost 0 bases, and 4 bases stayed unmatched. The entry originates in a study of control samples from healthy donors and cancer patients. The sequenced sample consisted of PBMCs. The receptor was derived from a woman in her forties or fifties with lung cancer. V is TRBV18 and J is TRBJ1-1, with 7 bases lining up with TRBD1. The CDR3 DNA reads as TGTGCCAGCTCACCTAAGACAGGGCTGAACACTGAAGCTTTCTTT. Protein sequence: CASSPKTGLNTEAFF.